A selection of T cell receptor beta chains follows, all from one sample in a study of cytomegalovirus exposure and HLA in healthy donors. The assay was immunoSEQ multiplex PCR, and TCRdb's table has in-frame clones only and misses some. The sample data list 75,000 to 95,000 clones. Sample: PBMCs. These receptors all stem from a man aged 25 to 40 in good health and CMV-seronegative. Each CDR3 is given with its conserved first and last residue. The order of the fields is V gene, D gene, J gene, CDR3 DNA, CDR3 protein. The D gene is left open where the match is weak.

v_call: TRBV9; d_call: NA; j_call: TRBJ1-1; cdr3_nt: TGTGCCAGCAGCGTAGCACAGAACACTGAAGCTTTCTTT; cdr3_aa: CASSVAQNTEAFF
v_call: TRBV10-3; d_call: NA; j_call: TRBJ2-2; cdr3_nt: TGTGCCATCCTCGAGGGCGGGGAGCTGTTTTTT; cdr3_aa: CAILEGGELFF
v_call: TRBV6-1; d_call: TRBD1; j_call: TRBJ2-2; cdr3_nt: TGTGCCAGCAGTGACAGGGACAGGGGGAGCGGGGAGCTGTTTTTT; cdr3_aa: CASSDRDRGSGELFF
v_call: TRBV28; d_call: NA; j_call: TRBJ2-5; cdr3_nt: TGTGCCAGCAGTTTAACCCCAGGGGCAGAGACCCAGTACTTC; cdr3_aa: CASSLTPGAETQYF
v_call: TRBV6-6; d_call: NA; j_call: TRBJ2-3; cdr3_nt: TGTGCCAGCAGTTACTCGACGGGGGTTAGCACAGATACGCAGTATTTT; cdr3_aa: CASSYSTGVSTDTQYF
v_call: TRBV13; d_call: NA; j_call: TRBJ1-2; cdr3_nt: TGTGCCAGCGGTGAGACGGGCTATGGCTACACCTTC; cdr3_aa: CASGETGYGYTF
v_call: TRBV5-4; d_call: TRBD1; j_call: TRBJ2-7; cdr3_nt: TGTGCCAGCAGATCCTCCGGGACAGGGGGATACGAGCAGTACTTC; cdr3_aa: CASRSSGTGGYEQYF
v_call: TRBV5-1; d_call: TRBD2; j_call: TRBJ2-7; cdr3_nt: TGCGCCAGCAGCTGGGGGGGGAGCGGGAGCTCCTACGAGCAGTACTTC; cdr3_aa: CASSWGGSGSSYEQYF
v_call: TRBV15; d_call: NA; j_call: TRBJ2-7; cdr3_nt: TGTGCCACCAGCAGAGAAAGGGGGTTTTCCTACGAGCAGTACTTC; cdr3_aa: CATSRERGFSYEQYF
v_call: TRBV27; d_call: TRBD2; j_call: TRBJ2-3; cdr3_nt: TGTGCCAGCAGTAGACTAGCGGGCACAGATACGCAGTATTTT; cdr3_aa: CASSRLAGTDTQYF
v_call: TRBV27; d_call: NA; j_call: TRBJ2-7; cdr3_nt: TGTGCCAGCAGTTTAAGTCGGACACACTACGAGCAGTACTTC; cdr3_aa: CASSLSRTHYEQYF
v_call: TRBV18; d_call: TRBD1; j_call: TRBJ2-7; cdr3_nt: TGTGCCAGCTCAGCGACAGGGGATTTCTACGAGCAGTACTTC; cdr3_aa: CASSATGDFYEQYF
v_call: TRBV4-2; d_call: NA; j_call: TRBJ2-5; cdr3_nt: TGTGCCAGCAGCCAACGGTTTGTGTCACAAGAGACCCAGTACTTC; cdr3_aa: CASSQRFVSQETQYF
v_call: TRBV19; d_call: TRBD1; j_call: TRBJ1-1; cdr3_nt: TGTGCCAGTAGTATAGATCTGGAGGGACAGGGCAATGAAGCTTTCTTT; cdr3_aa: CASSIDLEGQGNEAFF
v_call: TRBV6-5; d_call: TRBD2; j_call: TRBJ2-7; cdr3_nt: TGTGCCAGCAGTTACTCGTCTAGCGGCTACGAGCAGTACTTC; cdr3_aa: CASSYSSSGYEQYF
v_call: TRBV7-3; d_call: NA; j_call: TRBJ2-7; cdr3_nt: TGTGCCAGCAGCCCAGGCACTTCCTACGAGCAGTACTTC; cdr3_aa: CASSPGTSYEQYF
v_call: TRBV11-2; d_call: TRBD1; j_call: TRBJ2-7; cdr3_nt: TGTGCCAGCAGCGCAGAGGTGGGACAGGGGTACGAGCAGTACTTC; cdr3_aa: CASSAEVGQGYEQYF
v_call: TRBV11-1; d_call: TRBD1; j_call: TRBJ1-6; cdr3_nt: TGTGCCAGCAGTCCCTTTCGACAGGGACATTCACCCCTCCACTTT; cdr3_aa: CASSPFRQGHSPLHF
v_call: TRBV6-1; d_call: NA; j_call: TRBJ2-1; cdr3_nt: TGTGCCAGCAGTGAGTTTGGGCAGTACAATGAGCAGTTCTTC; cdr3_aa: CASSEFGQYNEQFF
v_call: TRBV7-9; d_call: NA; j_call: TRBJ2-5; cdr3_nt: TGTGCCAGCAGCGGGGTGGGCTGGGGGCAGAACCAAGAGACCCAGTACTTC; cdr3_aa: CASSGVGWGQNQETQYF
v_call: TRBV29-1; d_call: NA; j_call: TRBJ1-2; cdr3_nt: TGCAGCTCCTCGGGGTTAAACTATGGCTACACCTTC; cdr3_aa: CSSSGLNYGYTF
v_call: TRBV4-1; d_call: NA; j_call: TRBJ2-3; cdr3_nt: TGCGCCAGCAGCCAAGTACGGGAGCGGACCCCTAGCACAGATACGCAGTATTTT; cdr3_aa: CASSQVRERTPSTDTQYF
v_call: TRBV5-6; d_call: TRBD1; j_call: TRBJ1-2; cdr3_nt: TGTGCCAGCAGGTTGACAGGGGTCTATGGCTACACCTTC; cdr3_aa: CASRLTGVYGYTF
v_call: TRBV6-5; d_call: NA; j_call: TRBJ2-3; cdr3_nt: TGTGCCAGCAGTTACTCCTTTAGCACAGATACGCAGTATTTT; cdr3_aa: CASSYSFSTDTQYF
v_call: TRBV18; d_call: TRBD1; j_call: TRBJ2-7; cdr3_nt: TGTGCCAGCTCACCGGTGGCAGGGGGCGGGTACGAGCAGTACTTC; cdr3_aa: CASSPVAGGGYEQYF
v_call: TRBV15; d_call: NA; j_call: TRBJ1-3; cdr3_nt: TGTGCCACCAGCAGATCCCTGGGGCAGACGTTCTCTGGAAACACCATATATTTT; cdr3_aa: CATSRSLGQTFSGNTIYF
v_call: TRBV6-1; d_call: NA; j_call: TRBJ1-1; cdr3_nt: TGTGCCAGCAGTGAAGGGGGTTGGGGGCCCACTGAAGCTTTCTTT; cdr3_aa: CASSEGGWGPTEAFF
v_call: TRBV7-6; d_call: NA; j_call: TRBJ2-1; cdr3_nt: TGTGCCAGCAGCTTAGAGAGGTTTGGCGAGCAGTTCTTC; cdr3_aa: CASSLERFGEQFF
v_call: TRBV30; d_call: NA; j_call: TRBJ2-7; cdr3_nt: TGTGCCTGGAGTGTACGCGGGATGAGAGAGCAGTACTTC; cdr3_aa: CAWSVRGMREQYF
v_call: TRBV14; d_call: NA; j_call: TRBJ1-2; cdr3_nt: TGTGCCAGCAGCCAAGGTTCCGCGCTGAGGGGCTACACCTTC; cdr3_aa: CASSQGSALRGYTF
v_call: TRBV7-8; d_call: NA; j_call: TRBJ1-2; cdr3_nt: TGTGCCAGCAGCAACGCGGGGGGCTCATCTAACTATGGCTACACCTTC; cdr3_aa: CASSNAGGSSNYGYTF
v_call: TRBV13; d_call: TRBD1; j_call: TRBJ2-7; cdr3_nt: TGTGCCAGCAGCTTAGAGGGGGCCGACGAGCAGTACTTC; cdr3_aa: CASSLEGADEQYF
v_call: TRBV15; d_call: NA; j_call: TRBJ2-5; cdr3_nt: TGTGCCACCAGCAGGGAGACTGGCCACGTGGAGACCCAGTACTTC; cdr3_aa: CATSRETGHVETQYF
v_call: TRBV2; d_call: NA; j_call: TRBJ2-7; cdr3_nt: TGTGCCGGGATGGGTCCGGGGGAGCAGTACTTC; cdr3_aa: CAGMGPGEQYF
v_call: TRBV5-4; d_call: TRBD2; j_call: TRBJ2-3; cdr3_nt: TGTGCCAGCAGCCAAATTTTAGCGGGGGCCGGCACAGATACGCAGTATTTT; cdr3_aa: CASSQILAGAGTDTQYF
v_call: TRBV25-1; d_call: NA; j_call: TRBJ2-4; cdr3_nt: TGTGCCAGCAGTGAATTAGGAGACAGGGCCAAAAACATTCAGTACTTC; cdr3_aa: CASSELGDRAKNIQYF
v_call: TRBV23-1; d_call: NA; j_call: TRBJ2-7; cdr3_nt: TGCGCCAGCACCCGAGGACAGCGAGTCGAGCAGTACTTC; cdr3_aa: CASTRGQRVEQYF
v_call: TRBV7-3; d_call: TRBD1; j_call: TRBJ2-2; cdr3_nt: TGTGCCAGCAGCGACAGGGGGGACACCGGGGAGCTGTTTTTT; cdr3_aa: CASSDRGDTGELFF
v_call: TRBV6-1; d_call: TRBD2; j_call: TRBJ2-3; cdr3_nt: TGTGCCAGCAGTGTTACTAGCGGGGGCACAGATACGCAGTATTTT; cdr3_aa: CASSVTSGGTDTQYF
v_call: TRBV7-8; d_call: NA; j_call: TRBJ2-7; cdr3_nt: TGTGCCAGCAGCCCAAACAGGGTCCCGGAGTTC; cdr3_aa: CASSPNRVPEF